This TCR beta chain is from a study of vaccination effects on CD4 cells after COVID-19. Clones were sequenced by immunoSEQ multiplex PCR, and TCRdb holds only the in-frame ones, with some missing. The sample has some 30,000 clones; around 74% are singletons. The culture ran for 10 days before CD4+ T cells were isolated. Two doses of either BNT162b2 or mRNA-1273 were given to each participant. Germline-derived CDR1 and CDR2 are MDHEN and SYDVKM. The CDR3 consists of 14 residues. After removal of 6 bases from V and 6 bases from J, the junction contained 7 bases not matched to a gene. This clone was observed a single time. Its antigen is not identified.

The J gene is TRBJ2-7, the V gene TRBV28; the match to TRBD2 covers 11 bases. Source: CD4+ T cells from PBMCs cultured without peptide, taken after COVID-19 vaccination. The origin of this receptor is a human donor who received a COVID-19 vaccine. CDR3 protein: CASSLSGLAGEQYF. The CDR3, as DNA: TGTGCCAGCAGCCTATCTGGACTAGCGGGCGAGCAGTACTTC.